The next 15 T cell receptor beta chains were all read from a single sample in a study of regulatory T cells in long-lasting Graves disease. Both iRepertoire HTBI primers and Arm-PCR of CDR3 regions were used to build the TCR beta libraries. TCRdb re-derived calls from the multiplex PCR reads in MiXCR, one entry per CDR3 protein. The table lists roughly 500,000 distinct CDR3 sequences, about 14% of them singletons. Time point of the sample: newly diagnosed GD, antithyroid drugs for less than 3 months. The TCR library was made from RNA extracted from PBMCs. These same records also appear under a second study, on T cells in Graves' hyperthyroidism and ophthalmopathy.

Source: peripheral blood mononuclear cells (PBMCs), taken at new diagnosis, from a patient treated with antithyroid drugs. The receptors stem from a man aged 30-40 years with Graves disease.

This clonotype was found a few times. A read error may be the cause here, since a much bigger clone is one base away. J is TRBJ2-5 and V is TRBV28; 8 positions match TRBD2. The J call is doubtful: the DNA matches TRBJ2-1 better. The CDR3 consists of 15 residues. CDR1 is MDHEN and CDR2 is SYDVKM in the germline V gene. The CDR3 reads CASTHRLAGCNEQFF. The CDR3 DNA sequence: TGTGCCAGCACCCACAGGCTAGCGGGCTGCAATGAGCAGTTCTTC.

In its sample, this clonotype was seen once. The junction differs from germline at one of its ends, possibly a read error. The chain carries TRBV11-2 and TRBJ2-3; D is undetermined. This CDR3 spans 12 amino acids. Germline lookup yields CDR1 SGHAT and CDR2 FQNNGV. Here the CDR3 reads CASSFIVNEQSF. CDR3 nucleotides: TGTGCCAGCAGCTTCATAGTGAACGAGCAGTCCTTC.

This clonotype has ten or more counts. The CDR3 sequence is CASSLEGRGNGYGYTF. In nucleotides, the CDR3 is TGTGCCAGCAGCTTAGAGGGCAGGGGGAACGGCTATGGCTACACCTTC. V is TRBV7-2 and J is TRBJ1-2; 7 bases align to TRBD1. CDR3 size: 16 residues. V shed 1 base and J 4 bases; nucleotides not matched to a gene: 9. The germline V gene has CDR1 SGHTA and CDR2 FQGNSA.

The CDR3 bases are TGCAGTGCTATCGTCCGACGGGGCTACACCTTC. This gives the protein CSAIVRRGYTF. The chain couples TRBV20-1 to TRBJ1-2; the D is unclear. V was cut by 4 bases and J by 8 bases, with 11 bases left in between. This CDR3 is 11 amino acids long. Germline lookup yields CDR1 DFQATT and CDR2 SNEGSKA (reference sequence).

This clonotype has at least ten counts. The rearrangement links TRBV18 to TRBJ2-7; D call uncertain. The germline CDR1 and CDR2 sequences are KGHSH and LQKENI. The CDR3 consists of 15 residues. Trimming took off 4 bases at V and 4 bases at J, with 17 bases between the two ends. Here the CDR3 reads CASSRNLAGPYEQYF. The CDR3 region has the DNA TGTGCCAGCTCACGGAACTTGGCAGGCCCATACGAGCAGTACTTC. The whole variable domain, remainder taken from reference TRBV18 and TRBJ2-7, is NAGVMQNPRHLVRRRGQEARLRCSPMKGHSHVYWYRQLPEEGLKFMVYLQKENIIDESGMPKERFSAEFPKEGPSILRIQQVVRGDSAAYFCASSRNLAGPYEQYFGPGTRLTVT.

The V call is TRBV24-1, the J call TRBJ2-5, with D unresolved. The germline V and J ends were trimmed by 3 bases and 0 bases, with 10 bases remaining between them. There are 15 residues in the CDR3. The germline V gene encodes CDR1 KGHDR and CDR2 SFDVKD. CDR3 sequence: CATSDIWPDQETQYF. CDR3 coding DNA: TGTGCCACCAGTGATATTTGGCCCGACCAAGAGACCCAGTACTTC.

This clonotype was counted many times. The CDR3 loop reads CATCTDRVSEAFF. As DNA, the CDR3 is TGTGCCACCTGTACGGACAGGGTATCTGAAGCTTTCTTT. The chain joins TRBV19 to TRBJ1-1, with 8 bases lining up with TRBD1. The length of the CDR3 is 13 residues. J lost 6 bases, V lost 10 bases, and 10 bases had no gene match. Per the germline V gene, CDR1 is LNHDA and CDR2 is SQIVND (reference sequence).

This chain joins TRBV30 and TRBJ2-3; D ambiguous. V gave up 2 bases and J gave up 0 bases, with 9 bases separating them. Germline values: CDR1 GTSNPN, CDR2 SVGIG (reference sequence). The CDR3 contains 14 residues. CDR3 DNA sequence: TGTGCCTGGAGTTGGCCGACTAGCACAGATACGCAGTATTTT. This encodes CAWSWPTSTDTQYF.

This clonotype was recorded at least ten times. The chain combines TRBV20-1 with TRBJ1-1, with D possibly TRBD1 on 6 matching bases. The germline CDR1 and CDR2 sequences are DFQATT and SNEGSKA (reference sequence). V was pared by 2 bases and J by 10 bases, with 17 bases between. The CDR3 consists of 13 residues. CDR3: CSARWDKANGAFF. The CDR3 DNA reads TGCAGTGCTAGATGGGACAAGGCTAATGGAGCTTTCTTT.

The J gene is TRBJ2-3, the V gene TRBV5-1, with TRBD1 identical over 8 bases. Trimming cost V 4 bases and J 2 bases; bases outside gene matches: 3. The CDR3 loop spans 14 amino acids. Germline V CDR1 and CDR2: SGHRS, YFSETQ. CDR3 in amino acids: CASSRGQVTDTQYF. The CDR3 DNA reads as TGCGCCAGCAGCCGGGGACAGGTCACAGATACGCAGTATTTT.

The genes are TRBV30 and TRBJ1-6; possible D gene TRBD1, 6 bases. V was cut by 4 bases and J by 10 bases, with 17 bases left in between. This CDR3 region has 14 residues. Germline V gene sequence: CDR1 GTSNPN, CDR2 SVGIG (reference sequence). CDR3 sequence: CAWTRRDTGSPLHF. The CDR3 DNA follows: TGTGCCTGGACGCGCCGGGACACGGGGTCACCCCTCCACTTT.

This clonotype was seen at least ten times. This rearrangement joins TRBV7-6 to TRBJ2-7, with D maybe TRBD2 (5 bases). CDR3 length: 14 residues. V lost 3 bases, J lost 2 bases, and 11 bases lay in between. Germline loops: CDR1 SGHVS, CDR2 FNYEAQ. In DNA form, the CDR3 reads TGTGCCAGCAGCTTTGGAGCGGTTGCCTACGAGCAGTACTTC. Protein product: CASSFGAVAYEQYF.

This clonotype was observed many times. The chain couples TRBV6-1 to TRBJ2-5; 8 bases agree with TRBD2. The CDR3 consists of 15 residues. Trimming removed 0 bases from V and 10 bases from J; junction bases left unmatched: 10. Per germline, CDR1 MNHNS and CDR2 SASEGT. DNA of the CDR3: TGTGCCAGCAGTGAAGCCCGAAATAGCGGGGCGATCCAGTACTTC. Its translation: CASSEARNSGAIQYF.

This clonotype was counted a few times. A junction end diverges from the germline sequence, so it may reflect a read error. The chain joins TRBV19 to TRBJ1-1; no reliable D call. Germline assignment: CDR1 LNHDA and CDR2 SQIVND (reference sequence). CDR3 length equals 15 residues. Here the CDR3 DNA reads TGTACCAGTAGTTCCCCGACGGGGATGAACACTGAAGCTTTCTTT. It codes for CTSSSPTGMNTEAFF.

V usage is TRBV5-5 and J usage is TRBJ2-2; D gene ambiguous. Germline CDR1 and CDR2: SGHKS and YYEKEE (reference sequence). The CDR3 length is 13 residues. V lost 1 base to trimming and J lost 6 bases, with 7 bases between them. CDR3 protein: CASSLPAPGELFF. CDR3 nucleotide sequence: TGTGCCAGCAGCTTGCCAGCCCCCGGGGAGCTGTTTTTT.